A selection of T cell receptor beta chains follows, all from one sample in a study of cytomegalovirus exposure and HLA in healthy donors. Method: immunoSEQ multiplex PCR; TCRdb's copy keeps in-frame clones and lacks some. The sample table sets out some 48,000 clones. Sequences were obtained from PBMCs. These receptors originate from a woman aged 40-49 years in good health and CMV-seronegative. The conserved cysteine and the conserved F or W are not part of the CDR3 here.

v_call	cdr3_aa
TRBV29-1	SVWTSGSPSYEQY
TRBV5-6	ASSPGKLWGYT
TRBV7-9	ASSFPGQNEQF
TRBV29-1	SVLQGSNTEAF
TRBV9	ASSGTGYGYT
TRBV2	ASSEGEYNQPQH
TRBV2	ASSEGVRGQFQETQY
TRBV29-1	SVEKGLAGAYEQY
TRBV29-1	SVSPGEDKQY
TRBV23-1	ASNMGQVHQPQH
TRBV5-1	ASSLEASGDGGELF
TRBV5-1	ASSGTGGMRRDTEAF
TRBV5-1	ASSLVGPSGGQETQY
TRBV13	ASSTSGRVVETQY
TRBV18	ASSPPSGGYEQY
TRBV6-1	ASRRSTEEAYEQY
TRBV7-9	ASSLAGGDGYT
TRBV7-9	ASSHRTGVLEDEAF
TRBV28	ASISGGTTTDTQY
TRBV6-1	ASSGLTSGAYNEQF
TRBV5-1	ASSLEGAGELF
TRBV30	AWLGLAGTGELF
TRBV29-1	SVEGRDNEQF
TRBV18	ASSPGQGINYGYT
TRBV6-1	ASRPDTLGGIQY
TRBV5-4	ASSLAGGGGGLPDTQY
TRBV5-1	ASSPGGGGADEQY
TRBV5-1	ASSLKGFTDTQY
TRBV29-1	SVAQRNTEAF
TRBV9	ASSPEVAGGTDTQY
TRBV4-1	ASSQDLRTGFNQPQH
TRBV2	ASRGGQGNQPQH
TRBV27	ASSWTGVSPLH
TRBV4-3	ASSQDNGSGNTIY
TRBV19	ASSSARGSRNEQF
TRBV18	ASSPPLATSGSSYNEQF
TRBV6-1	ASSEDGQGWNTEAF
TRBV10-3	AISESGSPRGKLF
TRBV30	AWSGGRVTGLFAYEQY
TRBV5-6	ASSLAPSGHNEQF